One sample yielded the 10 T cell receptor beta chains listed below, sequenced in a study of kidney transplant recipient with SARS-CoV-2 infection. Using its own MiXCR run on the reads, TCRdb lists one record per CDR3 protein. The table has about 240,000 distinct CDR3 sequences, about 30% seen once. The sequencing used a blood sample, collected at baseline and around day 110 from a kidney transplant recipient. All receptors derive from a young adult male patient who had COVID-19 and was a kidney transplant recipient. Some T cells may trace back to the graft donor.

The rearrangement links TRBV5-1 to TRBJ2-3, with D tentatively TRBD2 (6 bases). Trimming removed 4 bases from V and 2 bases from J, with 11 bases in between. In germline, CDR1 is SGHRS, CDR2 YFSETQ. CDR3 length: 14 residues. The CDR3 coding sequence is TGCGCCAGCAGCCCCGGGAGAGACACAGATACGCAGTATTTT. Amino acids: CASSPGRDTDTQYF. The full variable domain, in which reference TRBV5-1 and TRBJ2-3 provide the parts outside the CDR3, is KAGVTQTPRYLIKTRGQQVTLSCSPISGHRSVSWYQQTPGQGLQFLFEYFSETQRNKGNFPGRFSGRQFSNSRSEMNVSTLELGDSALYLCASSPGRDTDTQYFGPGTRLTVL.

The chain uses TRBV10-1 and TRBJ2-1; 11 positions match TRBD2. The junction had 9 bases not matched to a gene; V was cut back by 2 bases and J by 0 bases. Germline CDR1 WNHNN, CDR2 SYGVQD (reference sequence). This CDR3 is 19 amino acids long. The CDR3 is CASSEVGLAAASSYNEQFF. CDR3 nucleotide sequence: TGCGCCAGCAGTGAGGTGGGACTAGCGGCCGCTAGCTCCTACAATGAGCAGTTCTTC.

On this clonotype: Given a much more abundant clone one base away, this may be a read error. The genes are TRBV3-1 and TRBJ2-5, with unresolved D. Germline V CDR1 and CDR2: LGHDT, YNNKEL (reference sequence). This CDR3 has 17 residues. Trimming left V 6 bases short and J 5 bases short, with 25 bases between. The CDR3 spells CASRDLHPISFSETQYF. The DNA for the CDR3 is TGTGCCAGCAGAGATCTCCATCCCATTTCTTTCTCTGAGACCCAGTACTTC.

The table lists this clonotype with many counts. This sequence joins TRBV9 and TRBJ1-6; 8 positions agree with TRBD1. V lost 4 bases, J lost 8 bases, and 5 bases stayed unmatched. The CDR3 has 14 amino acids. Germline assignment: CDR1 SGDLS and CDR2 YYNGEE. CDR3 in DNA: TGTGCCAGCAGCTCAACAGGGGGGCATTCACCCCTCCACTTT. This encodes CASSSTGGHSPLHF.

This clonotype was counted ten times or more. The J gene is TRBJ2-5, the V gene TRBV19; 10 bases fit TRBD2. Per the germline V gene, CDR1 is LNHDA and CDR2 is SQIVND (reference sequence). This CDR3 has 16 amino acids. Trimming cost V 2 bases and J 7 bases; bases outside gene matches: 10. The CDR3 DNA sequence: TGTGCCAGTAGTATAAGGTCTAGCGGGGGCCAGAGGACCCAGTACTTC. This codes for CASSIRSSGGQRTQYF.

This clonotype was seen repeatedly, ten times or more. The V call is TRBV19, the J call TRBJ2-1; perhaps TRBD2 as D (6 bases). There are 15 residues in the CDR3. V lost 2 bases to trimming and J lost 8 bases, with 16 bases between them. Germline lookup yields CDR1 LNHDA and CDR2 SQIVND (reference sequence). CDR3 sequence: CASSITAGRGDEQFF. The CDR3 bases are TGTGCCAGTAGTATAACCGCGGGAAGGGGCGATGAGCAGTTCTTC.

This clonotype has ten or more counts. The chain joins TRBV7-1 to TRBJ1-2; D gene unclear. TRBV7-1 is known as an ORF, though its function is uncertain. V lost 5 bases, J lost 4 bases, and 23 bases lay in between. The CDR3 totals 17 residues. CDR3 amino acids: CASSRYHHEGKTYGYTF. The CDR3 region has the DNA TGTGCCAGCAGCCGATACCATCACGAGGGAAAGACCTATGGCTACACCTTC.

This clonotype was seen only once. This may stem from a read error, because a much larger clone lies one nucleotide away. The chain carries TRBV5-1 and TRBJ1-1; D gene uncertain. The germline V gene encodes CDR1 SGHRS and CDR2 YFSETQ. V was clipped by 5 bases and J by 6 bases, with 14 bases between them. This CDR3 has 13 amino acids. In DNA form, the CDR3 reads TGCGCCAGCAGGGATACACCTAACGCTGAAGCTTTCTTT. This gives the protein CASRDTPNAEAFF.

This clonotype was seen many times. The chain has TRBV10-2 and TRBJ1-2; D is undetermined. V was clipped by 5 bases and J by 4 bases, with 23 bases between them. The CDR3 contains 17 residues. Per the germline V gene, CDR1 is WSHSY and CDR2 is SAAADI. The CDR3 bases are TGCGCCAGCAGTAATCTGTGCACTTCTAGAAAGACCTATGGCTACACCTTC. It translates to CASSNLCTSRKTYGYTF.

To note about this clonotype: This may be a read error: a much more frequent sequence differs by one nucleotide. This rearrangement joins TRBV20-1 to TRBJ2-4, with TRBD1 matching over 8 bases. There are 12 residues in the CDR3. The germline CDR1 and CDR2 sequences are DFQATT and SNEGSKA (reference sequence). CDR3 sequence: CSTTQGADGCTF. The CDR3, as DNA: TGCAGCACGACTCAGGGGGCGGATGGCTGCACCTTC.